This T cell receptor beta chain was observed in a study of T cell repertoires in cytomegalovirus infection. The wider study: Peptides in the study included HLA-C-restricted and HLA-B-restricted CMV epitopes. It can be stated that public TCR beta signatures indicated CMV infection as well as a matching HLA type.

The CDR3 runs 18 residues. Trimming pared 0 bases from V and 0 bases from J, leaving 12 bases between. CDR1 is SEHNR, CDR2 FQNEAQ, per germline (reference sequence). Points from the study as a whole: Across the ex vivo response, the dominant clonotypes were HLA-C-restricted CMV-specific TCR beta clonotypes. There were carriers of CMV plus the relevant HLA, and cumulative public TCR beta family frequency identified them.

Of note for this clonotype: The antigen remains undetermined.

MiXCR was run by TCRdb on the reads, yielding one entry per CDR3 protein. Among about 470,000 distinct CDR3 sequences listed, approximately 42% were seen once. The V gene is TRBV7-9, the J gene TRBJ2-6; D unclear. This specimen was cultured PBMCs, taken from culture after CMV antigen stimulation. The TCR sequence derives from a human donor in good health (CMV status not recorded). Some clones in this sample may be carry-over from other donors' samples. This CDR3 is CASSLAFGVSSGANVLTF. DNA for the CDR3: TGTGCCAGCAGCTTAGCGTTTGGGGTGAGCTCTGGGGCCAACGTCCTGACTTTC.